This T cell receptor beta chain was documented in a study of T cell changes during pregnancy in multiple sclerosis. The table came from immunoSEQ multiplex PCR; TCRdb's copy has only in-frame clones and leaves some out. Altogether about 70,000 clones are present, approximately 90% being singletons, with the ten largest covering roughly 1.4%. The CDR3 has 15 residues. Between the trimmed V and J ends, which lost 4 bases and 0 bases, there was a span of 13 bases. CDR1 SGDLS and CDR2 YYNGEE come from the germline V gene. The rearrangement links TRBV9 to TRBJ2-5, with D possibly matching TRBD2 (6 bases). Sample: peripheral blood, taken in the third trimester of pregnancy. This receptor was identified in a female donor in good health, enrolled as a control in a pregnancy study. Here the CDR3 DNA reads TGTGCCAGCAGCCCAATGGGACTGTACCAAGAGACCCAGTACTTC. Encoded protein: CASSPMGLYQETQYF.